A selection of T cell receptor beta chains follows, all from one sample in a study of blood T cells in healthy people across ages. TCRdb reprocessed the 5' RACE reads with MiXCR, giving one entry per CDR3 protein. The table includes some 560,000 distinct CDR3 sequences, over 25% detected once. This same sample was also taken into another study, of T cells of mothers and their children.

Sequencing was done on a sample of blood. Receptors were obtained from a boy aged 2-9 years in good health. Both conserved end residues are part of each CDR3. D genes are given only for firm matches. Clone size appears in some rows only: once, few, many, or a class for an expanded clone.

clone size: .; D gene: TRBD1; V gene: TRBV28; J gene: TRBJ1-4; CDR3 protein: CASSPQGKNEKLFF; CDR3 DNA: TGTGCCAGCAGTCCACAGGGGAAGAATGAAAAACTGTTTTTT
clone size: .; D gene: .; V gene: TRBV20-1; J gene: TRBJ2-3; CDR3 protein: CSARARDTQYF; CDR3 DNA: TGCAGTGCTAGAGCGCGGGATACGCAGTATTTT
clone size: .; D gene: .; V gene: TRBV30; J gene: TRBJ2-1; CDR3 protein: CAWKTGTGKGNEQFF; CDR3 DNA: TGTGCCTGGAAAACGGGAACGGGTAAGGGCAATGAGCAGTTCTTC
clone size: .; D gene: .; V gene: TRBV27; J gene: TRBJ1-6; CDR3 protein: CASSLSRGNVRDAGNSPLHF; CDR3 DNA: TGTGCCAGCAGTTTATCTAGGGGGAATGTTAGGGACGCAGGAAATTCACCCCTCCACTTT
clone size: .; D gene: .; V gene: TRBV11-2; J gene: TRBJ2-6; CDR3 protein: CASSLVAGANVLTF; CDR3 DNA: TGTGCCAGCAGCTTAGTGGCAGGGGCCAACGTCCTGACTTTC
clone size: .; D gene: TRBD2; V gene: TRBV7-2; J gene: TRBJ2-3; CDR3 protein: CASSLLAGGRTDTQYF; CDR3 DNA: TGTGCCAGCAGCCTCTTAGCGGGGGGTCGCACAGATACGCAGTATTTT
clone size: .; D gene: .; V gene: TRBV18; J gene: TRBJ2-6; CDR3 protein: CASSPEENSGANVLTF; CDR3 DNA: TGTGCCAGCTCACCGGAAGAAAACTCTGGGGCCAACGTCCTGACTTTC
clone size: .; D gene: .; V gene: TRBV29-1; J gene: TRBJ2-5; CDR3 protein: CSVAAGRETQYF; CDR3 DNA: TGCAGCGTTGCGGCAGGGAGGGAGACCCAGTACTTC
clone size: once; D gene: .; V gene: TRBV4-3; J gene: TRBJ1-1; CDR3 protein: CASSQDRLGMNTEAFF; CDR3 DNA: TGCGCCAGCAGCCAAGACAGGTTAGGGATGAACACTGAAGCTTTCTTT
clone size: .; D gene: .; V gene: TRBV2; J gene: TRBJ1-1; CDR3 protein: CASSGPGTTEAFF; CDR3 DNA: TGTGCCAGCAGTGGACCGGGAACAACTGAAGCTTTCTTT
clone size: .; D gene: .; V gene: TRBV29-1; J gene: TRBJ1-3; CDR3 protein: CSVRQRSGNTIYF; CDR3 DNA: TGCAGCGTTCGGCAACGAAGTGGAAACACCATATATTTT
clone size: .; D gene: .; V gene: TRBV5-1; J gene: TRBJ2-5; CDR3 protein: CASSLIGSQETQYF; CDR3 DNA: TGCGCCAGCAGCTTAATAGGGAGCCAAGAGACCCAGTACTTC
clone size: once; D gene: TRBD1; V gene: TRBV29-1; J gene: TRBJ2-1; CDR3 protein: CSALGGTGANEQFF; CDR3 DNA: TGCAGCGCTCTGGGGGGGACAGGGGCCAATGAGCAGTTCTTC
clone size: few; D gene: TRBD2; V gene: TRBV11-2; J gene: TRBJ2-5; CDR3 protein: CASGLAGAQETQYF; CDR3 DNA: TGTGCCAGCGGATTAGCGGGAGCCCAAGAGACCCAGTACTTC
clone size: many; D gene: .; V gene: TRBV29-1; J gene: TRBJ1-2; CDR3 protein: CSVEAPLTVYGYTF; CDR3 DNA: TGCAGCGTTGAAGCCCCGTTGACGGTTTATGGCTACACCTTC
clone size: .; D gene: TRBD2; V gene: TRBV19; J gene: TRBJ2-1; CDR3 protein: CASSKGLQSYNEQFF; CDR3 DNA: TGTGCCAGTAGTAAGGGACTACAATCCTACAATGAGCAGTTCTTC
clone size: few; D gene: .; V gene: TRBV28; J gene: TRBJ2-7; CDR3 protein: CASTAGWAGGLREQYF; CDR3 DNA: TGTGCCAGCACCGCGGGCTGGGCAGGGGGACTGAGGGAGCAGTACTTC
clone size: many; D gene: .; V gene: TRBV28; J gene: TRBJ2-3; CDR3 protein: CASSPGLLTDTQYF; CDR3 DNA: TGTGCCAGCAGCCCTGGACTGCTCACAGATACGCAGTATTTT
clone size: few; D gene: TRBD2; V gene: TRBV30; J gene: TRBJ2-3; CDR3 protein: CAWSAFTGTRGDTQYF; CDR3 DNA: TGTGCCTGGAGTGCCTTCACCGGGACTAGAGGAGATACGCAGTATTTT
clone size: many; D gene: .; V gene: TRBV2; J gene: TRBJ1-4; CDR3 protein: CASSAGFDNEKLFF; CDR3 DNA: TGTGCCAGCAGTGCTGGGTTCGACAATGAAAAACTGTTTTTT
clone size: .; D gene: TRBD1; V gene: TRBV7-8; J gene: TRBJ2-7; CDR3 protein: CASSLAGTGIFYEQYF; CDR3 DNA: TGTGCCAGCAGCTTAGCCGGGACAGGGATTTTCTACGAGCAGTACTTC
clone size: few; D gene: TRBD2; V gene: TRBV29-1; J gene: TRBJ2-7; CDR3 protein: CSVAETGLEYEQYF; CDR3 DNA: TGCAGCGTCGCCGAGACGGGACTAGAATACGAGCAGTACTTC